One and the same sample provided the 21 T cell receptor beta chains below, sequenced in a study of control samples from healthy donors and cancer patients. TCRdb's table, derived via immunoSEQ multiplex PCR, lists solely in-frame clones and lacks some. Of about 85,000 clones listed, less than 90% were seen once; the top ten hold about 7.4%. Sequencing was performed on blood. The source is a woman between 55 and 75 years old in good health.

V usage is TRBV6-2 or TRBV6-3 and J usage is TRBJ1-2; weak D call: TRBD1 (5 bases). This CDR3 comprises 16 residues. Trimming shortened V by 6 bases and J by 4 bases, and 21 bases separated the two germline ends. Looked up from germline, CDR1 is MNHEY and CDR2 is SVGEGT. CDR3 DNA: TGTGCCAGCAGCGACGGACGGGCGAAGGGGCCCTATGGCTACACCTTC. Translated: CASSDGRAKGPYGYTF.

The chain combines TRBV19 with TRBJ2-3, with 8 bases matching TRBD2. This CDR3 region has 16 residues. V dropped 5 bases and J dropped 1; count of bases not matched to a gene: 8. Germline-derived CDR1 and CDR2 are LNHDA and SQIVND (reference sequence). The CDR3 coding sequence is TGTGCCAGTAGTTCCCTCCCGGGGGGGGGCACAGATACGCAGTATTTT. This codes for CASSSLPGGGTDTQYF.

The V gene is TRBV9, the J gene TRBJ1-2, with D hard to call. The germline V gene encodes CDR1 SGDLS and CDR2 YYNGEE. V lost 0 bases and J 4 bases, leaving 10 bases between the germline ends. This CDR3 region has 14 residues. CDR3 DNA: TGTGCCAGCAGCGTAGGTGGCGGCCCCTATGGCTACACCTTC. This gives the protein CASSVGGGPYGYTF.

This sequence joins TRBV4-1 and TRBJ1-3, with 7 bases that match TRBD1. J gave up 5 bases and V 3 bases, and 1 base lay outside the gene matches. This CDR3 is built from 13 residues. Per germline, CDR1 MGHRA and CDR2 YSYEKL. The CDR3: CASSQGQRNTIYF. The CDR3, as DNA: TGCGCCAGCAGCCAGGGACAGAGAAACACCATATATTTT.

This clone was seen a handful of times. The rearrangement links TRBV9 to TRBJ2-3; D is unclear. The CDR3 is made up of 14 amino acids. V was cut by 5 bases and J by 5 bases, with 15 bases left in between. CDR1 SGDLS and CDR2 YYNGEE come from the germline V gene. CDR3 amino acids: CASSTTEKRDTQYF. In DNA, the CDR3 is TGTGCCAGCAGTACCACAGAGAAACGAGATACGCAGTATTTT.

The CDR3 protein is CASSLVGPSYNEQFF. The CDR3 DNA is TGTGCCAGCAGCTTAGTGGGGCCTTCCTACAATGAGCAGTTCTTC. This rearrangement joins TRBV11-2 to TRBJ2-1, with D possibly TRBD1 on 5 matching bases. The CDR3 length is 15 residues. The ends were cut back, 1 base at V and 1 base at J, with 8 bases in the middle. CDR1 SGHAT and CDR2 FQNNGV come from the germline V gene.

This clone was seen once. The gene calls are TRBV4-3 and TRBJ2-2, with 10 bases that match TRBD2. The CDR3 spans 18 residues. Germline V gene sequence: CDR1 LGHNA, CDR2 YSLEER. With V trimmed by 0 bases and J by 8 bases, 12 bases remained unmatched. The CDR3 nucleotides are TGCGCCAGCAGCCAAGATCAGGGTGGACTAGCGGATCAAGGGGAGCTGTTTTTT. This translates into CASSQDQGGLADQGELFF.

The rearrangement uses TRBV7-8 and TRBJ2-4; D is undetermined. Germline CDR1 SGHVS, CDR2 FQNEAQ. CDR3 size: 12 residues. V was pared by 5 bases and J by 2 bases, with 4 bases between. The CDR3 loop is CASSVSKNIQYF. As DNA, the CDR3 is TGTGCCAGCAGCGTCTCCAAAAACATTCAGTACTTC.

The chain's CDR3 is CASSSTSGSRSSHEQYF. The CDR3 DNA is TGCGCCAGCAGCTCGACTAGCGGGTCTCGGTCGAGCCACGAGCAGTACTTC. The chain recombines TRBV5-1 with TRBJ2-7; 10 positions match TRBD2. The CDR3 runs to 17 residues. Per germline, CDR1 SGHRS and CDR2 YFSETQ. V was clipped by 3 bases and J by 5 bases; unmatched bases: 14.

This CDR3 is CASSADKEAGGSNEQFF. The CDR3 bases are TGTGCCAGCAGTGCCGATAAGGAAGCGGGGGGGTCCAATGAGCAGTTCTTC. V usage is TRBV25-1 and J usage is TRBJ2-1; TRBD2 matches at 10 bases. Trimming at V came to 4 bases and at J to 6 bases, leaving 12 bases not matched to a gene. The V gene's germline CDR1 is MGHDK and CDR2 SYGVNS. CDR3 size: 17 residues.

The chain carries TRBV15 and TRBJ1-1; D gene uncertain. Germline CDR1 reads LNHNV; CDR2 reads YYDKDF (reference sequence). Trimming removed 0 bases at V and 8 bases at J, with 10 bases between. The CDR3 runs 13 residues. CDR3 sequence: CATSRDRRDEAFF. DNA for the CDR3: TGTGCCACCAGCAGAGATCGACGAGACGAAGCTTTCTTT.

The rearrangement uses TRBV24-1 and TRBJ2-1; 9 nucleotides line up with TRBD1. Germline trimming cut 7 bases from V and 5 bases from J; bases unmatched to any gene: 11. Per the germline V gene, CDR1 is KGHDR and CDR2 is SFDVKD. The CDR3 runs to 16 residues. CDR3 sequence reads: CATSPKGTGTNNEQFF. The CDR3 nucleotides read TGTGCCACCAGCCCAAAGGGGACAGGGACCAACAATGAGCAGTTCTTC.

This chain links TRBV28 with TRBJ2-5; 9 positions match TRBD2. This CDR3 is 15 amino acids long. J was trimmed by 2 bases and V by 3 bases; bases with no gene match: 4. Germline values: CDR1 MDHEN, CDR2 SYDVKM. The chain's CDR3 is CASSFLREGQETQYF. CDR3 coding DNA: TGTGCCAGCAGTTTTTTGCGGGAGGGACAAGAGACCCAGTACTTC. The complete variable domain, with remaining parts taken from reference TRBV28 and TRBJ2-5, reads DVKVTQSSRYLVKRTGEKVFLECVQDMDHENMFWYRQDPGLGLRLIYFSYDVKMKEKGDIPEGYSVSREKKERFSLILESASTNQTSMYLCASSFLREGQETQYFGPGTRLLVL.

This clone was counted a few times. The chain joins TRBV2 to TRBJ2-7, with 13 bases matching TRBD2. CDR3 length: 13 residues. In germline, CDR1 is SNHLY, CDR2 FYNNEI. With V trimmed by 2 bases and J by 11 bases, 3 bases remained unmatched. The CDR3: CASSEQLAGGKYF. As DNA, the CDR3 is TGTGCCAGCAGTGAACAACTAGCGGGGGGGAAGTACTTC.

The chain is built from TRBV7-9 and TRBJ1-1, with a possible D match to TRBD1 (6 bases). The germline V gene encodes CDR1 SEHNR and CDR2 FQNEAQ (reference sequence). Deletions cut 5 bases from V and 4 bases from J, with 17 bases between. The CDR3 is 15 residues long. CDR3: CASSLHSGGLTEAFF. The CDR3 DNA follows: TGTGCCAGCAGCCTACATAGCGGGGGGCTCACTGAAGCTTTCTTT.

The CDR3: CASSPGVAGRLITDTQYF. CDR3 DNA sequence: TGTGCCAGCAGCCCGGGCGTAGCGGGACGCCTCATCACAGATACGCAGTATTTT. The chain has TRBV28 and TRBJ2-3; 8 nucleotides match TRBD2. The germline gives CDR1 MDHEN, CDR2 SYDVKM. J lost 2 bases, V lost 6 bases, and 16 bases had no gene match. The length of the CDR3 is 18 residues.

This clone occurred a few times. V gene TRBV5-1 combines with J gene TRBJ1-1, with 8 bases lining up with TRBD1. Germline lookup yields CDR1 SGHRS and CDR2 YFSETQ. V was pared by 0 bases and J by 3 bases, with 4 bases of the junction left unmatched. The CDR3 contains 15 residues. Here the CDR3 DNA reads TGCGCCAGCAGCTTGGTTGGACAGGGCGACACTGAAGCTTTCTTT. It specifies CASSLVGQGDTEAFF.

V is TRBV5-1 and J is TRBJ1-2; unclear D gene. CDR1 SGHRS and CDR2 YFSETQ come from the germline V gene. V was cut by 1 base and J by 2 bases, with 9 bases left in between. This CDR3 is built from 14 residues. DNA of the CDR3: TGCGCCAGCAGCTTGTCCGGCGGAAACTATGGCTACACCTTC. It yields the protein CASSLSGGNYGYTF.

The chain has TRBV12-3 or TRBV12-4 and TRBJ2-1; no reliable D call. V was clipped by 5 bases and J by 6 bases, with 11 bases between them. CDR3 length: 13 amino acids. DNA for the CDR3: TGTGCCAGCAGTCCAAACAACGGCAATGAGCAGTTCTTC. Its translation is CASSPNNGNEQFF.

V gene TRBV6-6 combines with J gene TRBJ2-3; TRBD1 matches 9 bases. This CDR3 has 15 amino acids. V gave up 2 bases and J gave up 3 bases; unmatched junction bases: 3. Germline CDR1 and CDR2: MNHNY and SVGAGI (reference sequence). CDR3 sequence reads: CASSYPGTGTDTQYF. CDR3 bases: TGTGCCAGCAGTTACCCCGGGACAGGGACAGATACGCAGTATTTT.

The gene calls are TRBV19 and TRBJ1-1, with 7 bases aligning to TRBD1. Germline trimming cut 1 base from V and 9 bases from J; bases unmatched to any gene: 8. This CDR3 contains 14 residues. CDR1 and CDR2 from the germline V gene are LNHDA and SQIVND (reference sequence). For the CDR3, the DNA is TGTGCCAGTAGTATAGCTCGAAGACAGGGTCAAGCTTTCTTT. Translation: CASSIARRQGQAFF.